Given below is one T cell receptor (beta chain) in context. The antigen is undetermined. This entry is derived from a study of pediatric ulcerative colitis. On the study more broadly: Most patients had pancolitis, and two had left-sided colitis.

The study's findings and limits: Compared with controls, ulcerative colitis showed greater blood-rectum clone sharing. Repertoires came from total lymphocyte DNA, so rare subsets like regulatory T cells may be missed.

This was a survey-level run. Here immunoSEQ multiplex PCR was the method, and the copy in TCRdb shows in-frame clones only, minus some. Of about 32,000 clones listed, roughly four fifths were seen once; the top ten hold 3.5% to 4.5%. Trimming shortened V by 0 bases and J by 5 bases, and 7 bases separated the two germline ends. This CDR3 has 13 residues. The sequence derives from a boy younger than 18 with severe ulcerative colitis. The genes are TRBV23-1 and TRBJ1-1, with D hard to call. TRBV23-1 is identified as an open reading frame with a role that is uncertain. The specimen sequenced was blood. The CDR3 DNA follows: TGCGCCAGCAGTCAATCTGTAAGGACTGAAGCTTTCTTT. Encoded protein: CASSQSVRTEAFF.